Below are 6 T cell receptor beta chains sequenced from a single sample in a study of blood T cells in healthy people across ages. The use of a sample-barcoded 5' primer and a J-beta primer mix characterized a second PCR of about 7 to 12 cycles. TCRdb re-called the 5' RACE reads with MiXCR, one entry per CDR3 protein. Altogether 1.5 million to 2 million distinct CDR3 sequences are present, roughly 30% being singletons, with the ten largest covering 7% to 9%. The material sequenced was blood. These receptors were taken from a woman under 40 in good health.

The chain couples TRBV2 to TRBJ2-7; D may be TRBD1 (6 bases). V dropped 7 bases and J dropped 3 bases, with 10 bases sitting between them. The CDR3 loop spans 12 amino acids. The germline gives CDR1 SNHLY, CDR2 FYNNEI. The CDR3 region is CASNPGDYEQYF. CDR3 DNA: TGTGCCAGCAACCCAGGGGACTACGAGCAGTACTTC.

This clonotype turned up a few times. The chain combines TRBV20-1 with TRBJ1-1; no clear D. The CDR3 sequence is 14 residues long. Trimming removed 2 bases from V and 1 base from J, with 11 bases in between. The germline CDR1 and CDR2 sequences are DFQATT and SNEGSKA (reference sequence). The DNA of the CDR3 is TGCAGTGCTAGATCGGGAGGGCCGAACACTGAAGCTTTCTTT. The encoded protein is CSARSGGPNTEAFF.

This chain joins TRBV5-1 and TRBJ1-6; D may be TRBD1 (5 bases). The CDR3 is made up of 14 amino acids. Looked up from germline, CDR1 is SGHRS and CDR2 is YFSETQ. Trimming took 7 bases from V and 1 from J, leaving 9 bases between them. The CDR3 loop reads CASVRGSYNSPLHF. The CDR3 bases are TGCGCCAGCGTAAGGGGATCCTATAATTCACCCCTCCACTTT. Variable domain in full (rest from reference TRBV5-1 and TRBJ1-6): KAGVTQTPRYLIKTRGQQVTLSCSPISGHRSVSWYQQTPGQGLQFLFEYFSETQRNKGNFPGRFSGRQFSNSRSEMNVSTLELGDSALYLCASVRGSYNSPLHFGNGTRLTVT.

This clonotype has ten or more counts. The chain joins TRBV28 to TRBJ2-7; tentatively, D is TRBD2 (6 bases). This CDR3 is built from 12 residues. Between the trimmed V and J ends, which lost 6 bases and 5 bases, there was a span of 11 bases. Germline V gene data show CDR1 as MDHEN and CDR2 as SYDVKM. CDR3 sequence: CASRTGGNEQYF. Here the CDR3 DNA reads TGTGCCAGCAGGACCGGAGGGAACGAGCAGTACTTC.

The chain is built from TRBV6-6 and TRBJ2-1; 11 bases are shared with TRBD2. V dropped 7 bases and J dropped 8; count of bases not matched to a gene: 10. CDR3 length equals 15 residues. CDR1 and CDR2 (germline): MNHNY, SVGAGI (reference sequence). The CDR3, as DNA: TGTGCCAGCAAGTTGGCACTAGCGGGAGTCGATGAGCAGTTCTTC. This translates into CASKLALAGVDEQFF.

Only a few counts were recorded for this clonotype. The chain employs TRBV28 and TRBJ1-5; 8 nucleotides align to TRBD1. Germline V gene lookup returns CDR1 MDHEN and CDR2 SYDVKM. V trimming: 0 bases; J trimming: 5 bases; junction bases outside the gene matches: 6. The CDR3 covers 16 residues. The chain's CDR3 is CASSLWTGERDQPQHF. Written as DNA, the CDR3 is TGTGCCAGCAGTTTATGGACAGGGGAAAGAGATCAGCCCCAGCATTTT.